This entry describes one T cell receptor (beta chain). The antigen remains unidentified. This record comes from a study of Graves' ophthalmopathy and Graves' hyperthyroidism. RNA transcripts served as template for amplifying TCR beta CDR3 sequences. First-round RT-PCR relied on HTBI primers, and a second-round multiplex PCR came next. TCRdb re-analysed the multiplex PCR reads in MiXCR, keeping a single row per CDR3 protein. In the table there are 740,000 or so distinct CDR3 sequences, 40% of which are singletons. Study-level points and caveats: With approximately 88% sensitivity and over 65% specificity, a 13-signature model separated ophthalmopathy from stable hyperthyroidism.

Sequencing was carried out using peripheral blood. The TCR originated in an adult man with Graves' ophthalmopathy.

CDR3 bases: TGTGCCACCAGCCGCGGGCGACTAGCGGGTTACAATGAGCAGTTCTTC. Translation: CATSRGRLAGYNEQFF. The V call is TRBV15, the J call TRBJ2-1; TRBD2 matches at 10 bases. The CDR3 is 16 residues long. Looked up from germline, CDR1 is LNHNV and CDR2 is YYDKDF (reference sequence). The V gene end was trimmed by 5 bases and the J gene end by 4 bases; junction bases not matched to a gene: 8.